This T cell receptor (beta chain) was documented in a study of T-cell reconstitution after alpha-beta-depleted transplantation in children. Whole-study findings and limits: Reports say that about two months after transplant, the alpha-beta T cells came out of several hundred graft clones that had expanded. A year had passed since transplant, and T-cell counts and diversity by then came mostly from newly produced T cells.

Between the trimmed V and J ends, which lost 6 bases and 0 bases, there was a span of 12 bases. This CDR3 is built from 14 residues. Preparation of the TCRbeta library was carried out with unique molecular identifiers. Via MiXCR, TCRdb re-called the PCR reads, giving one row per CDR3 protein. Of over 100,000 distinct CDR3 sequences in the sample, around 6.1% were seen once. This clonotype showed up just a few times. Its target is not known. The sequence derives from a female patient aged 2-9 years who had a stem cell transplant for Fanconi anemia, so the T cells may come from the graft donor. The sequences come from PBMCs, mostly from graft donor cells, collected 60 days after TCRalphabeta/CD19-depleted stem cell transplant. The chain combines TRBV12-3 or TRBV12-4 with TRBJ2-7, with D hard to call. The chain's CDR3 is CASSSPQDSYEQYF. The CDR3 DNA reads TGTGCCAGCAGCTCCCCCCAGGACTCCTACGAGCAGTACTTC.